One T cell receptor beta chain is described in this entry. As yet, its antigen is unknown. This sample stems from a study of response to subunit inactivated influenza vaccine. Points from the study as a whole: It was the authors' suggestion that each seasonal influenza vaccination recruits few new T cells.

Trimming shortened V by 1 base and J by 0 bases, and 7 bases separated the two germline ends. Germline values: CDR1 KGHSH, CDR2 LQKENI. CDR3 length: 15 amino acids. TCRdb itself ran the RT-PCR reads through MiXCR, one entry per CDR3 protein. The sample yields fewer than 600,000 distinct CDR3 sequences, more than 7% seen once. This receptor was taken from a man in his fifties or sixties who received an inactivated influenza vaccine. Sequenced material: PBMCs from blood, taken less than 30 months after vaccination. V and J are TRBV18 and TRBJ1-5; D not resolved. Here the CDR3 DNA reads TGTGCCAGCTCACCACATCCAGTTAGCAATCAGCCCCAGCATTTT. It codes for CASSPHPVSNQPQHF.